The following is a T cell receptor beta chain sequence with its context. The antigen is unknown. The PCR was carried out with 60 Vbeta primers and 13 Jbeta primers. Repertoires were generated with immunoSEQ multiplex PCR, while TCRdb's copy carries only in-frame clones and drops some. The listing contains 150,000 to 250,000 clones. This record belongs to a study of cytomegalovirus exposure and HLA in healthy donors. Study outcomes and limitations: What a later analysis showed was that several of the most significant clusters appeared linked to common viral pathogens. HLA alleles showed associations with 16,951 TCR beta sequences in a later analysis, at a 0.05 false discovery rate. Sequence variants that were highly shared formed a cluster that was likely a sequencing artifact.

This CDR3 is built from 15 residues. Looked up from germline, CDR1 is SGHNT and CDR2 is YYREEE (reference sequence). V shed 5 bases and J 2 bases; nucleotides not matched to a gene: 4. Every donor was a healthy person donating bone marrow. The sequenced sample was PBMCs. This clonotype was obtained from a boy aged 5-17 years in good health and CMV-seronegative. The rearrangement links TRBV5-4 to TRBJ2-1; TRBD1 aligns across 10 bases. CDR3: CASRSGTGAYNEQFF. The CDR3 nucleotides read TGTGCCAGCAGATCCGGGACAGGGGCCTACAATGAGCAGTTCTTC.